Listed here are 6 T cell receptor beta chains from one sample, sequenced in a study of T cells in Graves' hyperthyroidism and ophthalmopathy. Amplification yielded TCR beta CDR3 regions, with RNA transcripts as the source. Initially, a first-round RT-PCR of the TCR CDR3 employed the HTBI primer set. TCRdb reprocessed the multiplex PCR reads with MiXCR, giving one entry per CDR3 protein. The data show about 540,000 distinct CDR3 sequences, with about half seen just once and about 7.8% held by the top ten. The source material was peripheral blood or thyroid tissue (not recorded which). The receptors shown here come from a woman aged 18-29 years with Graves' hyperthyroidism.

This chain connects TRBV11-2 to TRBJ2-7, with D perhaps matching TRBD1 or TRBD2 (5 bases each). V was shortened by 5 bases and J by 3 bases, with 20 bases between the two germline ends. CDR1 SGHAT and CDR2 FQNNGV come from the germline V gene. The CDR3 consists of 16 residues. For the CDR3, the DNA is TGTGCCAGCAGCCAAGAGGGGATGGGACGCAACTACGAGCAGTACTTC. Protein: CASSQEGMGRNYEQYF.

This clonotype was counted ten times or more. J is TRBJ1-5 and V is TRBV7-6, with D unclear. From germline, CDR1 is SGHVS and CDR2 FNYEAQ. The CDR3 is 13 residues long. Trimming shortened V by 0 bases and J by 6 bases, and 6 bases separated the two germline ends. The CDR3 nucleotides read TGTGCCAGCAGCTTAGCGCCTGGTCAGCCCCAGCATTTT. This codes for CASSLAPGQPQHF.

J is TRBJ1-1 and V is TRBV7-9, with D possibly being TRBD1 (5 bases). CDR3 length: 14 amino acids. Germline V gene data show CDR1 as SEHNR and CDR2 as FQNEAQ (reference sequence). V was clipped by 3 bases and J by 5 bases, with 13 bases between them. The CDR3 is CASSLGVTWTEAFF. The CDR3 nucleotides are TGTGCCAGCAGCTTGGGGGTGACGTGGACTGAAGCTTTCTTT.

Ten or more counts support this clonotype. V usage is TRBV2 and J usage is TRBJ2-7, with 9 bases matching TRBD1. In germline, CDR1 is SNHLY, CDR2 FYNNEI. V dropped 6 bases and J dropped 2; count of bases not matched to a gene: 2. The CDR3 totals 13 residues. The DNA for the CDR3 is TGTGCCAGCAGCGGGGACAGGGCCTACGAGCAGTACTTC. Residues: CASSGDRAYEQYF. Full variable domain (rest looked up from reference TRBV2 and TRBJ2-7): EPEVTQTPSHQVTQMGQEVILRCVPISNHLYFYWYRQILGQKVEFLVSFYNNEISEKSEIFDDQFSVERPDGSNFTLKIRSTKLEDSAMYFCASSGDRAYEQYFGPGTRLTVT.

This clonotype was seen a handful of times. The chain joins TRBV2 to TRBJ1-3, with D unclear. CDR1 is SNHLY, CDR2 FYNNEI, per germline. The CDR3 consists of 13 residues. V was pared by 3 bases and J by 7 bases, with 10 bases between. As DNA, the CDR3 is TGTGCCAGCAGTGAGGAGGGTACGAACACCATATATTTT. Protein: CASSEEGTNTIYF.

V is TRBV25-1 and J is TRBJ1-1; TRBD1 aligns across 9 bases. Trimming cost V 7 bases and J 12 bases; bases outside gene matches: 15. There are 14 residues in the CDR3. CDR1 MGHDK and CDR2 SYGVNS come from the germline V gene. The CDR3 region is CASTLEAGTGRTFF. The CDR3 nucleotides read TGTGCCAGCACCCTGGAGGCGGGGACAGGGAGGACTTTCTTT.